The 32 T cell receptor beta chains below all came from one sample that was sequenced in a study of CD8+ T cells in alopecia areata. As the sequencing template, cDNA was produced by extracting RNA and reverse transcribing it. The method was immunoSEQ multiplex PCR; TCRdb's version includes in-frame clones alone and lacks a portion of them. The table includes 90,000 to 120,000 clones, 45% to 60% detected once. The source material was NKG2D-low CD8+ T cells sorted from blood. The receptors shown here come from a human donor with alopecia areata.

This chain connects TRBV5-1 to TRBJ2-5; D call uncertain. This CDR3 has 11 amino acids. Germline V gives CDR1 SGHRS, CDR2 YFSETQ. Trimming took 1 base from V and 5 from J, leaving 3 bases between them. The CDR3 protein is CASSLTETQYF. For the CDR3, the DNA is TGCGCCAGCAGCTTGACGGAGACCCAGTACTTC. Filled out from reference TRBV5-1 and TRBJ2-5, the complete variable domain reads KAGVTQTPRYLIKTRGQQVTLSCSPISGHRSVSWYQQTPGQGLQFLFEYFSETQRNKGNFPGRFSGRQFSNSRSEMNVSTLELGDSALYLCASSLTETQYFGPGTRLLVL.

This chain connects TRBV14 to TRBJ2-7; 8 nucleotides align to TRBD1. V was clipped by 5 bases and J by 3 bases; unmatched bases: 9. Germline V CDR1 and CDR2: SGHDN, FVKESK. The CDR3 has 15 amino acids. CDR3 amino acids: CASSTRTGPVYEQYF. Here the CDR3 DNA reads TGTGCCAGCAGCACCCGGACAGGGCCAGTCTACGAGCAGTACTTC.

This sequence joins TRBV27 and TRBJ2-6, with 7 bases that match TRBD2. V shed 7 bases, J shed 1 base, and the junction held 7 bases outside the gene matches. CDR1 is MNHEY and CDR2 is SMNVEV in the germline V gene (reference sequence). The CDR3 consists of 16 residues. The CDR3 nucleotides read TGTGCCAGCAACCAGAAGGGAGGGTCTGGGGCCAACGTCCTGACTTTC. Translating it yields CASNQKGGSGANVLTF.

This clone appeared a few times. The chain combines TRBV29-1 with TRBJ2-3; TRBD1 matches at 11 bases. After removal of 1 base from V and 6 bases from J, the junction contained 18 bases not matched to a gene. Germline lookup yields CDR1 SQVTM and CDR2 ANQGSEA. The CDR3 runs 19 residues. CDR3 residues: CSVEAYSFFGTGGADTQYF. The CDR3 nucleotides are TGCAGCGTTGAAGCCTATTCGTTCTTCGGGACAGGGGGTGCGGATACGCAGTATTTT.

The chain has TRBV10-3 and TRBJ1-2; 8 bases align to TRBD1. Trimming at V came to 2 bases and at J to 3 bases, leaving 14 bases not matched to a gene. This CDR3 contains 18 residues. Germline CDR1 reads ENHRY; CDR2 reads SYGVKD. As DNA, the CDR3 is TGTGCCATCAGTGAGCCGAAACACCAGGGGGCATACGACTATGGCTACACCTTC. Translated, it gives CAISEPKHQGAYDYGYTF.

The J gene is TRBJ2-4, the V gene TRBV5-1, with 8 positions matching TRBD1. Germline lookup yields CDR1 SGHRS and CDR2 YFSETQ. V was pared by 2 bases and J by 8 bases, with 9 bases of the junction left unmatched. This CDR3 region has 15 residues. The CDR3 region is CASSLRTDRVDIQYF. DNA for the CDR3: TGCGCCAGCAGCTTACGTACGGACAGGGTTGACATTCAGTACTTC.

This clone has just a few counts. This chain links TRBV28 with TRBJ2-7; a possible D gene is TRBD1 (5 bases). V lost 7 bases to trimming and J lost 6 bases, with 19 bases between them. This CDR3 region has 14 residues. Germline assignment: CDR1 MDHEN and CDR2 SYDVKM. This CDR3 reads CASTQQASFSEQYF. CDR3 nucleotides: TGTGCCAGCACCCAACAGGCCTCGTTTTCCGAGCAGTACTTC. The entire variable domain, with the rest obtained from reference TRBV28 and TRBJ2-7, is as follows: DVKVTQSSRYLVKRTGEKVFLECVQDMDHENMFWYRQDPGLGLRLIYFSYDVKMKEKGDIPEGYSVSREKKERFSLILESASTNQTSMYLCASTQQASFSEQYFGPGTRLTVT.

This clone was observed a few times. The DNA for the CDR3 is TGTGCCTGGAGTGTTAGCGGGAGGGACACCGGGGAGCTGTTTTTT. Its translation: CAWSVSGRDTGELFF. V and J are TRBV30 and TRBJ2-2; 11 bases align to TRBD2. The CDR3 is 15 residues long. Losses at the gene ends were 0 bases for V and 3 bases for J; bases not matched to a gene: 0. Germline V gene lookup returns CDR1 GTSNPN and CDR2 SVGIG (reference sequence).

V and J are TRBV4-1 and TRBJ2-3; 10 positions agree with TRBD2. From germline, CDR1 is MGHRA and CDR2 YSYEKL. There are 16 residues in the CDR3. V dropped 2 bases and J dropped 0; count of bases not matched to a gene: 2. The CDR3 coding sequence is TGCGCCAGCAGCCAACTAGCGGGGGATAGCACAGATACGCAGTATTTT. Translation: CASSQLAGDSTDTQYF.

This clone was counted only a few times. The V call is TRBV29-1, the J call TRBJ1-2; 12 bases are shared with TRBD1. J gave up 8 bases and V 4 bases, and 8 bases lay outside the gene matches. The CDR3 loop spans 14 amino acids. CDR1 and CDR2 (germline): SQVTM, ANQGSEA. CDR3 bases: TGCAGCGTTGTAACGGGACAGGGGGCAGAAGGCTACACCTTC. It specifies CSVVTGQGAEGYTF.

This clone was counted between two and nine times. This chain links TRBV27 with TRBJ2-7; unclear D gene. The CDR3 contains 15 residues. Trimming took off 5 bases at V and 4 bases at J, with 18 bases between the two ends. CDR1 and CDR2 (germline): MNHEY, SMNVEV (reference sequence). Here the CDR3 reads CASSVQGWPLYEQYF. CDR3 in DNA: TGTGCCAGCAGTGTTCAAGGGTGGCCCTTATACGAGCAGTACTTC.

The chain recombines TRBV2 with TRBJ1-2; possible D gene TRBD1, 5 bases. CDR1 and CDR2 (germline): SNHLY, FYNNEI. This CDR3 spans 15 amino acids. Trimming pared 6 bases from V and 4 bases from J, leaving 18 bases between. CDR3 in DNA: TGTGCCAGCAGGGCAGGGATCCAGCCTCTCTATGGCTACACCTTC. Protein product: CASRAGIQPLYGYTF.

The chain has TRBV4-1 and TRBJ2-7; 9 nucleotides match TRBD1. The CDR3 loop spans 16 amino acids. CDR1 and CDR2 (germline): MGHRA, YSYEKL. The V and J ends lost 3 bases and 2 bases, in that order; junction bases with no gene match: 8. CDR3 residues: CASSQYMGQGPYEQYF. CDR3 DNA: TGCGCCAGCAGCCAGTATATGGGACAGGGTCCCTACGAGCAGTACTTC.

The V gene is TRBV29-1, the J gene TRBJ1-1; tentatively, D is TRBD1 (6 bases). V gave up 6 bases and J gave up 1 base, with 9 bases separating them. The CDR3 has 12 amino acids. The germline CDR1 and CDR2 sequences are SQVTM and ANQGSEA. For the CDR3, the DNA is TGCAGCGTCGGACAGCCGAACACTGAAGCTTTCTTT. Its translation is CSVGQPNTEAFF.

This sequence joins TRBV27 and TRBJ2-7; TRBD2 agrees at 7 bases. The CDR3 sequence is 14 residues long. The germline gives CDR1 MNHEY, CDR2 SMNVEV (reference sequence). V lost 5 bases, J lost 2 bases, and 6 bases stayed unmatched. CDR3 sequence: CASSKERGPYEQYF. CDR3 DNA sequence: TGTGCCAGCAGTAAAGAGCGGGGACCCTACGAGCAGTACTTC.

Only one count was recorded for this clone. The chain is built from TRBV28 and TRBJ2-7, with 7 bases fitting TRBD1. Unmatched junction bases numbered 6, after V lost 3 bases and J lost 4 bases. The V gene's germline CDR1 is MDHEN and CDR2 SYDVKM. The CDR3 runs 14 residues. The CDR3 protein is CASSLYHRGYEQYF. The CDR3 bases are TGTGCCAGCAGTTTGTACCACAGGGGTTACGAGCAGTACTTC.

The V and J genes are TRBV4-1 and TRBJ2-1, with D perhaps TRBD2 (6 bases). CDR3 size: 15 residues. In germline, CDR1 is MGHRA, CDR2 YSYEKL. V was trimmed by 4 bases and J by 3 bases, leaving 13 bases between them. The CDR3 coding sequence is TGCGCCAGCAGCCCCCGACTAGTCTTCTACAATGAGCAGTTCTTC. This sequence encodes CASSPRLVFYNEQFF.

V and J are TRBV5-6 and TRBJ2-5; unclear D gene. The V gene's germline CDR1 is SGHDT and CDR2 YYEEEE. Trimming removed 1 base from V and 4 bases from J, with 8 bases in between. This CDR3 has 13 residues. In nucleotides, the CDR3 is TGTGCCAGCAGCTTGTTTAGTTCAGAGACCCAGTACTTC. Its protein product is CASSLFSSETQYF.

The table lists this clone with a few counts. The gene calls are TRBV6-1 and TRBJ2-1, with D perhaps matching TRBD2 (5 bases). The CDR3 spans 17 residues. Germline loops: CDR1 MNHNS, CDR2 SASEGT. Trimming cost V 2 bases and J 0 bases, with 14 bases left between them. The CDR3, as DNA: TGTGCCAGCAGTGAACCGGCGACTAACCCCTCCTACAATGAGCAGTTCTTC. The encoded protein is CASSEPATNPSYNEQFF.

The chain employs TRBV10-3 and TRBJ1-2, with 7 nucleotides matching TRBD1. Germline assignment: CDR1 ENHRY and CDR2 SYGVKD. The V gene end was trimmed by 10 bases and the J gene end by 0 bases; junction bases not matched to a gene: 5. The CDR3 length is 13 residues. CDR3 region: CARSQGSNYGYTF. The CDR3 bases are TGTGCCAGATCACAGGGGTCTAACTATGGCTACACCTTC.

The gene calls are TRBV7-9 and TRBJ2-1; D might be TRBD2 (5 bases). Germline CDR1 and CDR2: SEHNR and FQNEAQ (reference sequence). The CDR3 has 14 amino acids. V lost 0 bases and J lost 3, with 6 bases in between. CDR3 residues: CASSLAGVYNEQFF. CDR3 DNA sequence: TGTGCCAGCAGCTTAGCGGGAGTCTACAATGAGCAGTTCTTC.

The J gene is TRBJ2-7, the V gene TRBV30; D remains unclear. This CDR3 has 13 residues. Per the germline V gene, CDR1 is GTSNPN and CDR2 is SVGIG (reference sequence). Deletions cut 0 bases from V and 2 bases from J, with 8 bases between. CDR3 amino acids: CAWSVGSPYEQYF. The CDR3 bases are TGTGCCTGGAGTGTGGGAAGCCCCTACGAGCAGTACTTC.

This chain uses TRBV7-2 with TRBJ1-1, with D uncertain. V lost 2 bases to trimming and J lost 6 bases, with 10 bases between them. The CDR3 has 13 residues. Germline V gene lookup returns CDR1 SGHTA and CDR2 FQGNSA. The CDR3 reads CASSLSRLAEAFF. CDR3 DNA sequence: TGTGCCAGCAGCTTAAGCCGACTCGCTGAAGCTTTCTTT.

This clone was observed a single time. V is TRBV9 and J is TRBJ2-5; TRBD2 agrees at 9 bases. J lost 2 bases, V lost 3 bases, and 5 bases had no gene match. The CDR3 has 15 residues. In germline, CDR1 is SGDLS, CDR2 YYNGEE. Here the CDR3 DNA reads TGTGCCAGCAGCGGTAGCGGGAGCGGACAAGAGACCCAGTACTTC. Encoded protein: CASSGSGSGQETQYF.

The chain employs TRBV7-9 and TRBJ1-1; the D is unclear. The CDR3 consists of 13 residues. Looked up from germline, CDR1 is SEHNR and CDR2 is FQNEAQ (reference sequence). The V end lost 2 bases, the J end lost 7 bases, and 11 bases lay between the germline ends. CDR3 sequence: CASSLSSTDEAFF. The CDR3 DNA reads as TGTGCCAGCAGCTTAAGTTCCACGGATGAAGCTTTCTTT.

This clone occurred once. One end of the junction is discordant with germline, which a read error may explain. The V call is TRBV28, the J call TRBJ2-7; TRBD1 matches at 7 bases. CDR3 length: 14 residues. Germline V CDR1 and CDR2: MDHEN, SYDVKM. CDR3: CASSFGTETYEQYF. In DNA, the CDR3 is TGTGCCAGCAGTTTTGGGACAGAGACCTACGAACAGTACTTC. Looking up the rest from reference TRBV28 and TRBJ2-7 gives the full variable domain: DVKVTQSSRYLVKRTGEKVFLECVQDMDHENMFWYRQDPGLGLRLIYFSYDVKMKEKGDIPEGYSVSREKKERFSLILESASTNQTSMYLCASSFGTETYEQYFGPGTRLTVT.

This chain uses TRBV28 with TRBJ2-5; D is unresolved. The V and J ends lost 5 bases and 5 bases respectively, with 12 bases between them. The CDR3 contains 13 residues. CDR1 and CDR2 (germline): MDHEN, SYDVKM. The CDR3 DNA sequence: TGTGCCAGCAGTCTTGGCCCGTGGGAGACCCAGTACTTC. This sequence encodes CASSLGPWETQYF.

This clone turned up a few times. The rearrangement links TRBV28 to TRBJ2-5; 8 bases agree with TRBD2. The V segment lost 3 bases and the J segment 7 bases; nucleotides outside the gene matches: 13. The CDR3 sequence is 16 residues long. Germline-derived CDR1 and CDR2 are MDHEN and SYDVKM. The CDR3 is CASSFGRGADGGTQYF. CDR3 nucleotides: TGTGCCAGCAGTTTTGGGCGGGGGGCGGACGGAGGGACCCAGTACTTC.

The chain links TRBV5-1 to TRBJ2-5; weak D call: TRBD2 (6 bases). V lost 4 bases to trimming and J lost 1 base, with 11 bases between them. CDR3 length equals 14 residues. From germline, CDR1 is SGHRS and CDR2 YFSETQ. The CDR3 DNA follows: TGCGCCAGCAGCCGGGGGTCGGCCCAAGAGACCCAGTACTTC. Protein sequence: CASSRGSAQETQYF.

V is TRBV2 and J is TRBJ2-3; TRBD2 matches 8 bases. Germline V CDR1 and CDR2: SNHLY, FYNNEI. The V segment lost 6 bases and the J segment 4 bases; nucleotides outside the gene matches: 9. This CDR3 contains 15 residues. CDR3 region: CASSLGGRTADTQYF. CDR3 in DNA: TGTGCCAGCAGCCTGGGCGGGAGGACGGCAGATACGCAGTATTTT.

This clone has only a few counts. The V call is TRBV7-9, the J call TRBJ2-1; a weak D match, TRBD1 (6 bases). Germline lookup yields CDR1 SEHNR and CDR2 FQNEAQ (reference sequence). The CDR3 has 14 residues. V dropped 2 bases and J dropped 7 bases, with 12 bases sitting between them. The CDR3 nucleotides read TGTGCCAGCAGCTTAACCCAGGGGCCGAATGAGCAGTTCTTC. It is translated as CASSLTQGPNEQFF.

This chain connects TRBV7-2 to TRBJ2-3; D is tentatively TRBD1 or TRBD2 (5 bases each). Germline CDR1 is SGHTA and CDR2 is FQGNSA. This CDR3 comprises 15 residues. Trimming took 5 bases from V and 4 from J, leaving 16 bases between them. CDR3 amino acids: CASSAQGVGADTQYF. CDR3 DNA sequence: TGTGCCAGCAGCGCCCAGGGAGTGGGCGCAGATACGCAGTATTTT.